These 4 T cell receptor beta chains share one sample of origin, sequenced in a study of T-cell reconstitution after alpha-beta-depleted transplantation in children. A library of TCRbeta sequences, prepared with unique molecular identifiers, was generated. From the PCR reads, TCRdb called clonotypes with MiXCR, one entry per CDR3 protein. Found here are about 600,000 distinct CDR3 sequences, about 11% of them singletons; the top ten hold about 4%. This specimen was PBMCs from the stem cell graft donor, taken from the stem cell graft. Source of these receptors: a human donor who donated a stem cell graft to a child with acute myeloid leukemia.

This clonotype was counted only a few times. The chain joins TRBV12-3 or TRBV12-4 to TRBJ2-2; D unclear. V dropped 7 bases and J dropped 3 bases, with 9 bases sitting between them. CDR3 length equals 13 residues. In DNA form, the CDR3 reads TGTGCCAGCACCACTATCTACACCGGGGAGCTGTTTTTT. Translating it yields CASTTIYTGELFF.

This clonotype was detected a few times. The DNA for the CDR3 is TGTGCCAGCAGACCCTCCGGGAGGGCCCTGGGAGATACGCAGTATTTT. Translation: CASRPSGRALGDTQYF. This rearrangement joins TRBV12-3 or TRBV12-4 to TRBJ2-3; 8 nucleotides align to TRBD2. V was clipped by 6 bases and J by 5 bases; unmatched bases: 13. The CDR3 sequence is 16 residues long.

Ten or more counts support this clonotype. The V and J genes are TRBV5-1 and TRBJ2-3; 11 bases agree with TRBD1. This CDR3 has 14 amino acids. CDR1 is SGHRS and CDR2 is YFSETQ in the germline V gene. Trimming cost V 4 bases and J 4 bases; bases outside gene matches: 2. CDR3 nucleotides: TGCGCCAGCAGCGCGGGACAGGGGGCAGATACGCAGTATTTT. It yields the protein CASSAGQGADTQYF. Together with reference TRBV5-1 and TRBJ2-3, the CDR3 gives the full variable domain: KAGVTQTPRYLIKTRGQQVTLSCSPISGHRSVSWYQQTPGQGLQFLFEYFSETQRNKGNFPGRFSGRQFSNSRSEMNVSTLELGDSALYLCASSAGQGADTQYFGPGTRLTVL.

This clonotype showed up many times. The chain links TRBV20-1 to TRBJ2-5, with D possibly being TRBD1 (6 bases). Germline CDR1 reads DFQATT; CDR2 reads SNEGSKA (reference sequence). The V gene lost 6 bases and the J gene lost 2 bases, with 13 bases spanning the gap. This CDR3 spans 13 amino acids. CDR3 sequence reads: CSAHRGGQETQYF. For the CDR3, the DNA is TGCAGTGCCCACCGAGGGGGACAAGAGACCCAGTACTTC.